This is a list of T cell receptor beta chains from one sample in a study of post-analysis software for immune sequencing data. TCRdb reprocessed the PCR reads via MiXCR and lists one record per CDR3 protein. The data show 650,000 to 850,000 distinct CDR3 sequences, about 53% seen once. The sequencing sample was made of blood. These receptors were obtained from a girl aged 5-17 years with multiple sclerosis. The CDR3 runs from the conserved cysteine through the conserved F or W. A D gene is named only where the DNA matches it firmly. Clone size appears in some rows only: once, few, many, or a class for an expanded clone.

few	TRBV10-1	TRBD1	TRBJ2-1	TGCGCCAGCAGCCTAGGGACAGGGGAGGGGAATGAGCAGTTCTTC	CASSLGTGEGNEQFF
.	TRBV29-1	.	TRBJ1-2	TGCAGCGTTGAAGATTTCGACTACACCTTC	CSVEDFDYTF
.	TRBV29-1	.	TRBJ2-1	TGCAGCGTAGCCCCCAACAGGCTCTATGAAAATGAGCAGTTCTTC	CSVAPNRLYENEQFF
few	TRBV7-8	.	TRBJ2-7	TGTGCCAGCAGCTTCGGACGCCGTTCTTTCGAGCAGTACTTC	CASSFGRRSFEQYF
.	TRBV5-1	TRBD2	TRBJ2-5	TGCGCCAGCACCAGCGGGGGGTGGCAAGAGACCCAGTACTTC	CASTSGGWQETQYF
.	TRBV5-1	TRBD1	TRBJ1-1	TGCGCCAGCAGCTTGTTCCAGGGGGCCATGAACACTGAAGCTTTCTTT	CASSLFQGAMNTEAFF
.	TRBV5-1	TRBD1	TRBJ1-5	TGCGCCAGCAGCCCTACAGGGGTTGAATATCAGCCCCAGCATTTT	CASSPTGVEYQPQHF
.	TRBV7-8	TRBD2	TRBJ2-1	TGTGCCAGCAGCTTAGCGCTAAACCTAGCGGGAGATGTTGGTTTCTACAATGAGCAGTTCTTC	CASSLALNLAGDVGFYNEQFF
few	TRBV29-1	.	TRBJ2-1	TGCAGCGTTGGGTACAGGGAGCAGTTCTTC	CSVGYREQFF
.	TRBV28	.	TRBJ2-7	TGTGCCAGCAGGAACGACAGGGACTTTTCAGGCGAGCAGTACTTC	CASRNDRDFSGEQYF
few	TRBV5-1	.	TRBJ2-3	TGCGCCAGCAGCTCTAACGCAGGGTTTCGGAGGGATACGCAGTATTTT	CASSSNAGFRRDTQYF
.	TRBV27	TRBD1	TRBJ2-7	TGTGCCAGCAGTTCCACAGGGGGCAACTACGAGCAGTACTTC	CASSSTGGNYEQYF
.	TRBV7-2	.	TRBJ2-4	TGTGCCAGCAGCCCTTCTAACGTTGGGGCAAACATTCAGTACTTC	CASSPSNVGANIQYF
.	TRBV29-1	.	TRBJ2-1	TGCAGCGTTGAAGCGGGGTCTGAGCAGTTCTTC	CSVEAGSEQFF
.	TRBV6-6	.	TRBJ2-5	TGTGCCAGCAGATCACAGCTAGTCCAAGAGACCCTGTACTTC	CASRSQLVQETLYF
few	TRBV4-1	.	TRBJ2-1	TGCGCCAGCAGCCCCTTACCAGGGCTCGGGTGGAATGAGCAGTTCTTC	CASSPLPGLGWNEQFF
.	TRBV6-2/TRBV6-3	TRBD1	TRBJ2-1	TGTGCCAGCAGTTACCCGAGACAGGGCCTAGGCAATGAGCAGTTCTTC	CASSYPRQGLGNEQFF
.	TRBV5-1	TRBD1	TRBJ2-6	TGCGCCAGCGGGGGAAGGGGACAGGGACTAACTGGGGCCAACGTCCTGACTTTC	CASGGRGQGLTGANVLTF
once	TRBV10-3	TRBD1	TRBJ2-1	TGTGCCATCAACCGGGACAGGGTCACTGAGCAGTTCTTC	CAINRDRVTEQFF
.	TRBV12-3/TRBV12-4	.	TRBJ1-1	TGTGCCAGCAGTTTAAGCGGGCAGAACACTGAAGCTTTCTTT	CASSLSGQNTEAFF
.	TRBV7-8	TRBD2	TRBJ2-1	TGTGCCAGCAGCCCGCCGGGGGGGGATGAGCAGTTCTTC	CASSPPGGDEQFF
.	TRBV7-2	TRBD2	TRBJ2-7	TGTGCCAGCACCAGAGATACGGGGGGTACGGGCCTCCAGTACTTC	CASTRDTGGTGLQYF
few	TRBV7-9	TRBD2	TRBJ2-1	TGTGCCAGCAGCCCGACCCATGGACTAGCGGGATCCCCGGGCGAGCAGTTCTTC	CASSPTHGLAGSPGEQFF
.	TRBV7-6	TRBD1	TRBJ1-5	TGTGCCAGCAGCTTAGAGTTCAGGGGGCAGGGCAATCAGCCCCAGCATTTT	CASSLEFRGQGNQPQHF
.	TRBV7-9	TRBD1	TRBJ2-4	TGTGCCAGCAGCTTCCCGACAGGGGAATGGGTGGGCATTCAGTACTTC	CASSFPTGEWVGIQYF
once	TRBV5-5	.	TRBJ2-3	TGTGCCAGCAGCTCCCATAAGCCAGATACGCAGTATTTT	CASSSHKPDTQYF
.	TRBV20-1	TRBD1	TRBJ1-2	TGCAGTGTCCGTCTCCCGACAGGGGAGGGTGATGGCTACACCTTC	CSVRLPTGEGDGYTF
.	TRBV12-3/TRBV12-4	TRBD2	TRBJ2-5	TGTGCCAGCAGTCCCCTTAGCGGGAGGGCCGGGGAGACCCAGTACTTC	CASSPLSGRAGETQYF
few	TRBV6-6	TRBD1	TRBJ2-3	TGTGCCAGCAGTCACGGGACAGGGGGTGGCACAGATACGCAGTATTTT	CASSHGTGGGTDTQYF
.	TRBV5-1	TRBD1	TRBJ2-7	TGCGCCAGCAGCCCGGACGCCACCGGGACAGGGGATTACGAGCAGTACTTC	CASSPDATGTGDYEQYF
.	TRBV6-5	.	TRBJ1-5	TGTGCCAGCAGCACCCAGGGTAGGGCTGGGCAGCCCCAGCATTTT	CASSTQGRAGQPQHF
.	TRBV4-1	TRBD1	TRBJ1-6	TGCGCCAGCAGCCAAGGGTATGCCCAGGGGGCGCAGAATTCACCCCTCCACTTT	CASSQGYAQGAQNSPLHF
.	TRBV4-1	.	TRBJ2-5	TGCGCCAGCAGCCAAGACGGGGCAGGTACCTACCTCCAAGAGACCCAGTACTTC	CASSQDGAGTYLQETQYF
.	TRBV20-1	TRBD2	TRBJ2-5	TGCAGTGCTAGAGCCCAAGCGGGGGGGGCTTACCAAGAGACCCAGTACTTC	CSARAQAGGAYQETQYF
.	TRBV21-1	.	TRBJ2-1	TGTGCCAGCAGCAAAGAGTTGAGGAGCAATGAGCAGTTCTTC	CASSKELRSNEQFF
.	TRBV5-1	TRBD2	TRBJ2-7	TGCGCCAGCAGCTTGGAAGGGCTAGCGGTCTACTACGAGCAGTACTTC	CASSLEGLAVYYEQYF
.	TRBV30	.	TRBJ2-1	TGTGCCTGGAGCCCCCTTGCTTTGCCGTTCTTC	CAWSPLALPFF
.	TRBV20-1	.	TRBJ2-7	TGCAGTGCAGCCAAGACCGGGACACCGTGCTACGAGCAGTACTTC	CSAAKTGTPCYEQYF
.	TRBV11-2	.	TRBJ2-7	TGTGCCAGCAGCTCAACCGGGACCGCTACTTACTACGAGCAGTACTTC	CASSSTGTATYYEQYF
few	TRBV29-1	.	TRBJ2-7	TGCAGCGTTATGTGGGGTCACTCCTACGAGCAGTACTTC	CSVMWGHSYEQYF
.	TRBV20-1	TRBD2	TRBJ2-3	TGCAGTGCTGGCCGCTCCAGCGGGAGGACAGATACGCAGTATTTT	CSAGRSSGRTDTQYF
few	TRBV29-1	.	TRBJ2-7	TGCAGCGTTGTAGGGCTTTTCTACGAGCAGTACTTC	CSVVGLFYEQYF
.	TRBV7-2	TRBD1	TRBJ2-1	TGTGCCGGCAGCCAGGGACAGGGGCTTACCTACAATGAGCAGTTCTTC	CAGSQGQGLTYNEQFF
.	TRBV7-3	.	TRBJ1-6	TGTGCCAGCAGCTTTCAAGGGGCTGGCTCACCCCTCCACTTT	CASSFQGAGSPLHF
few	TRBV15	.	TRBJ2-1	TGTGCCACCGAGCGACGGACCGTATACAATGAGCAGTTCTTC	CATERRTVYNEQFF
.	TRBV27	.	TRBJ2-7	TGTGCCAGCAGTCCGTCCTTATTATGGGGGGCCGCCTACGAGCAGTACTTC	CASSPSLLWGAAYEQYF
.	TRBV4-1	.	TRBJ1-2	TGCGCCAGCAGCCAAGAAGGGACACGGACGCGGTATGGCTACACCTTC	CASSQEGTRTRYGYTF
few	TRBV4-1	.	TRBJ1-2	TGCGCCAGCAGCCAGGTGGACGGAGCAGCTAACTATGGCTACACCTTC	CASSQVDGAANYGYTF
.	TRBV9	.	TRBJ1-6	TGTGCCAGTAGCGAAAGGGACGTATTGAATTCACCCCTCCACTTT	CASSERDVLNSPLHF
few	TRBV6-5	.	TRBJ1-2	TGTGCCAGCAGTTACTCAGGGGTTGACTATGGCTACACCTTC	CASSYSGVDYGYTF
.	TRBV5-1	.	TRBJ2-5	TGCGCCAGCAGCTTGGAAGCGGGCAGGGAAGAGACCCAGTACTTC	CASSLEAGREETQYF
few	TRBV29-1	.	TRBJ1-2	TGCAGCGTTGAACGCCCGGGGATAGGATATGGCTACACCTTC	CSVERPGIGYGYTF
few	TRBV9	.	TRBJ2-7	TGTGCCAGCAGCGTTGGAGCCGGCGCCTACGAGCAGTACTTC	CASSVGAGAYEQYF